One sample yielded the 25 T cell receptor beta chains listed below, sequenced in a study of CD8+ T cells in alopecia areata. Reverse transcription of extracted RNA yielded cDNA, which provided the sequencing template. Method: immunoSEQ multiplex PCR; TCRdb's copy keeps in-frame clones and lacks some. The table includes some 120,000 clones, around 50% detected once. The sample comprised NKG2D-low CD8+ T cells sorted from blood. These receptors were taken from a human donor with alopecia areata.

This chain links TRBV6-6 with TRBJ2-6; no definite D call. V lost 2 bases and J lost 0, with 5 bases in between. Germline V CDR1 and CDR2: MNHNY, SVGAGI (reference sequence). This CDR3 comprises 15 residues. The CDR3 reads CASSYTGSGANVLTF. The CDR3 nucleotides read TGTGCCAGCAGTTACACCGGCTCTGGGGCCAACGTCCTGACTTTC.

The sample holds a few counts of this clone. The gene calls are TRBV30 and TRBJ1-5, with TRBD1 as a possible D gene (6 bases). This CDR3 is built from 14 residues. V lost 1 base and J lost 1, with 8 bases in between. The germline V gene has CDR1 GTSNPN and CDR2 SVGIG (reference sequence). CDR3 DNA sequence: TGTGCCTGGAGTGAGGGACAAAGCAATCAGCCCCAGCATTTT. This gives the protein CAWSEGQSNQPQHF.

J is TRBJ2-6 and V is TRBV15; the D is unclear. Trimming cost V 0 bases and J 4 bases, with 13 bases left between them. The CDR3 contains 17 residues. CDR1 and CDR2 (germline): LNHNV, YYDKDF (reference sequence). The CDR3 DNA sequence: TGTGCCACCAGCAGAGATCCCGCGACAAGGGGGGCCAACGTCCTGACTTTC. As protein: CATSRDPATRGANVLTF. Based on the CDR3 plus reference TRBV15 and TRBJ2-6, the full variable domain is DAMVIQNPRYQVTQFGKPVTLSCSQTLNHNVMYWYQQKSSQAPKLLFHYYDKDFNNEADTPDNFQSRRPNTSFCFLDIRSPGLGDTAMYLCATSRDPATRGANVLTFGAGSRLTVL.

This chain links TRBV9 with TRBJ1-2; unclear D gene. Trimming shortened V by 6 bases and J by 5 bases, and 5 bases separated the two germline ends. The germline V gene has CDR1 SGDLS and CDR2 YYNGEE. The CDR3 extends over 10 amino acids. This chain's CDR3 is CASKGYGYTF. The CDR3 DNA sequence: TGTGCCAGCAAGGGTTATGGCTACACCTTC.

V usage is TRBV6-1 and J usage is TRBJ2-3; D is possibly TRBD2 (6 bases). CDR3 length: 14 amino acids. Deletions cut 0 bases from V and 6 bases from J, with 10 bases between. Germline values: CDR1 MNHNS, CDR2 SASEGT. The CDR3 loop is CASSEADLADTQYF. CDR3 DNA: TGTGCCAGCAGTGAAGCGGATCTAGCGGATACGCAGTATTTT.

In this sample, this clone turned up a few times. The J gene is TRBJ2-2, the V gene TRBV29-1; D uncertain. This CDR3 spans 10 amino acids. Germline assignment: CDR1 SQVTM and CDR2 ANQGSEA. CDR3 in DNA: TGCACCATTTACACCGGGGAGCTGTTTTTT. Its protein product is CTIYTGELFF.

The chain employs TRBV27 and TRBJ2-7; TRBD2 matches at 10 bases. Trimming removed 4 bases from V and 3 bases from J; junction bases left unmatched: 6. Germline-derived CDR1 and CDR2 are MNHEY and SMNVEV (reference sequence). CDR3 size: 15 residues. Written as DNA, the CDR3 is TGTGCCAGCAGTTCCTCGGCTAGCGGGGGCTACGAGCAGTACTTC. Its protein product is CASSSSASGGYEQYF.

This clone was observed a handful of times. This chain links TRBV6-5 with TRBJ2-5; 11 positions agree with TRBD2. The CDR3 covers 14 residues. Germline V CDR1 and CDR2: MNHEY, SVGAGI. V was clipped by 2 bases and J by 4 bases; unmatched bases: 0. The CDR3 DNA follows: TGTGCCAGCAGTTACCTAGCGGGAGGAGAGACCCAGTACTTC. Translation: CASSYLAGGETQYF.

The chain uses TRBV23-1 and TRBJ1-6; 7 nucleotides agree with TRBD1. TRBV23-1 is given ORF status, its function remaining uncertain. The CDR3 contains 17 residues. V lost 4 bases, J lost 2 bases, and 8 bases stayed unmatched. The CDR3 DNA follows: TGCGCCAGCAGTCTACTGACAGGGAGGCCCTATAATTCACCCCTCCACTTT. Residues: CASSLLTGRPYNSPLHF.

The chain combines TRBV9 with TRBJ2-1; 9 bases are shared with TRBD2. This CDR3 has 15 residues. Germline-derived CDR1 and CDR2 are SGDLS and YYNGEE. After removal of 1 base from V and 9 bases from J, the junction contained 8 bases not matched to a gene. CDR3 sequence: CASSVQGLAGGEQFF. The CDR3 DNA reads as TGTGCCAGCAGCGTACAGGGACTAGCTGGCGGTGAGCAGTTCTTC.

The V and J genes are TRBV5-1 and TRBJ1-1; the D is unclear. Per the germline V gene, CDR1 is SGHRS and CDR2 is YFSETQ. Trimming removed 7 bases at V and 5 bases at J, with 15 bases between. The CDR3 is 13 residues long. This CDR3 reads CASVPDLGTEAFF. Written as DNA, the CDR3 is TGCGCCAGCGTACCCGACCTGGGGACTGAAGCTTTCTTT.

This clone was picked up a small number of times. The CDR3 is CSVVSGRNNEQFF. Written as DNA, the CDR3 is TGCAGCGTTGTTTCTGGGAGGAACAATGAGCAGTTCTTC. The V and J genes are TRBV29-1 and TRBJ2-1; possible D gene TRBD2, 6 bases. The V gene lost 4 bases and the J gene lost 5 bases, with 12 bases spanning the gap. The CDR3 runs 13 residues. Per the germline V gene, CDR1 is SQVTM and CDR2 is ANQGSEA.

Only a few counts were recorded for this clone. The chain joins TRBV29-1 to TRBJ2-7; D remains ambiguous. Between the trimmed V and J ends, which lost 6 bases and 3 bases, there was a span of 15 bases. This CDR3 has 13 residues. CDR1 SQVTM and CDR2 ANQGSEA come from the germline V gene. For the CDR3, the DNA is TGCAGCGTGACCACCGGGTCGATCTACGAGCAGTACTTC. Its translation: CSVTTGSIYEQYF.

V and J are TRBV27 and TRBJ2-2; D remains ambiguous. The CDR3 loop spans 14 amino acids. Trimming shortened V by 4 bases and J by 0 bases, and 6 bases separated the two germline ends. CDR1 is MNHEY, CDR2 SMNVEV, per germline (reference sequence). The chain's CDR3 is CASSSLANTGELFF. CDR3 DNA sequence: TGTGCCAGCAGTTCGCTAGCGAACACCGGGGAGCTGTTTTTT.

The CDR3: CSVEWLAGGPTSTDTQYF. Here the CDR3 DNA reads TGCAGCGTTGAATGGCTAGCGGGAGGGCCCACCTCCACAGATACGCAGTATTTT. The gene calls are TRBV29-1 and TRBJ2-3; 12 nucleotides align to TRBD2. Germline V gene lookup returns CDR1 SQVTM and CDR2 ANQGSEA. V was pared by 2 bases and J by 2 bases, with 11 bases of the junction left unmatched. There are 18 residues in the CDR3.

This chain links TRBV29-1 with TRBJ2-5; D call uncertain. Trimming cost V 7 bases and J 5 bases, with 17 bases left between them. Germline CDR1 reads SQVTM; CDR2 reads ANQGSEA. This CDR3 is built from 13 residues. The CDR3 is CSGQPVGFETQYF. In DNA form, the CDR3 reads TGCAGCGGACAACCGGTCGGGTTCGAGACCCAGTACTTC.

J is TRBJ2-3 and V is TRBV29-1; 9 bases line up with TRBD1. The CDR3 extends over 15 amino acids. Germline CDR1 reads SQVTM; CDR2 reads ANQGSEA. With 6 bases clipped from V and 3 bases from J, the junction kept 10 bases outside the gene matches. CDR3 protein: CSVPPGTGRTDTQYF. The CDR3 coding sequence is TGCAGCGTCCCTCCTGGGACAGGGAGGACAGATACGCAGTATTTT.

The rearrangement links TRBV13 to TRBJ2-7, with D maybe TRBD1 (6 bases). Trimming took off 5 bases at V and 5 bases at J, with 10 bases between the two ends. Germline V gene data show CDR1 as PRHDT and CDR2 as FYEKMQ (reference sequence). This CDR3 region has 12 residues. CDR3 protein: CASSGTGHEQYF. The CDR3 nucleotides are TGTGCCAGCAGCGGAACAGGGCACGAGCAGTACTTC.

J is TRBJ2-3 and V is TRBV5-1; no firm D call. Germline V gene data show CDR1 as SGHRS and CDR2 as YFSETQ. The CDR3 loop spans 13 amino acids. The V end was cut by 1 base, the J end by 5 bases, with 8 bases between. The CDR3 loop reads CASSLLPEDTQYF. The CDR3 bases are TGCGCCAGCAGCTTGCTTCCCGAAGATACGCAGTATTTT.

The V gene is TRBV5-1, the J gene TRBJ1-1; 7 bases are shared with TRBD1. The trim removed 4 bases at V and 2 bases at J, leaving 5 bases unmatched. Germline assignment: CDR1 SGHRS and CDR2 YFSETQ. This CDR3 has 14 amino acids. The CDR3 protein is CASSPGTDNTEAFF. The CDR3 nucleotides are TGCGCCAGCAGCCCTGGGACAGATAACACTGAAGCTTTCTTT.

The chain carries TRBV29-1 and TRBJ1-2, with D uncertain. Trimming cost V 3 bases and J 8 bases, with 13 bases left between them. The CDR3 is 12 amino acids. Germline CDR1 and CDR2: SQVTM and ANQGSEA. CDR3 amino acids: CSVDLEVKGYTF. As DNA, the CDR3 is TGCAGCGTTGACTTGGAGGTCAAGGGCTACACCTTC.

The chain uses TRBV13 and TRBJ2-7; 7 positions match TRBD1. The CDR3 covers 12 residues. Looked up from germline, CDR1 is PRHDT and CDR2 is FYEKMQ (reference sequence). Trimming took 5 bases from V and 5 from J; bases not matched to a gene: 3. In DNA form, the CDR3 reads TGTGCCAGCAGCGTGGGACAGCACGAGCAGTACTTC. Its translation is CASSVGQHEQYF.

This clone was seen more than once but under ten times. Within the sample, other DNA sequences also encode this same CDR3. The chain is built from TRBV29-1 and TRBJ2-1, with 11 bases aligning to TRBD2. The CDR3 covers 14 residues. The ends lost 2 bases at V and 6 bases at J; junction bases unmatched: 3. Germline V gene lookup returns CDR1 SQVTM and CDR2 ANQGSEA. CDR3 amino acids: CSVELAGGGNEQFF. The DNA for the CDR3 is TGCAGCGTTGAACTAGCGGGAGGTGGCAATGAGCAGTTCTTC.

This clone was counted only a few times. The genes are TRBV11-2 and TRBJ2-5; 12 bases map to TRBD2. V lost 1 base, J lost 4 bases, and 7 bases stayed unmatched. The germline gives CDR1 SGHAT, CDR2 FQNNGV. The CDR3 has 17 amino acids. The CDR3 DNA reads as TGTGCCAGCAGCTTAGGAGCTAGCGGGGGGGCCGGAGAGACCCAGTACTTC. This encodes CASSLGASGGAGETQYF.

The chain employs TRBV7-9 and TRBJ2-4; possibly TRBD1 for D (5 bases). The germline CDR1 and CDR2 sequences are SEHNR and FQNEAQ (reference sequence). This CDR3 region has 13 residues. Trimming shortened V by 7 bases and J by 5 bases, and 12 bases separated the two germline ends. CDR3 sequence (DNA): TGTGCCAGCATCTCAGGGAACCAAAACATTCAGTACTTC. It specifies CASISGNQNIQYF.